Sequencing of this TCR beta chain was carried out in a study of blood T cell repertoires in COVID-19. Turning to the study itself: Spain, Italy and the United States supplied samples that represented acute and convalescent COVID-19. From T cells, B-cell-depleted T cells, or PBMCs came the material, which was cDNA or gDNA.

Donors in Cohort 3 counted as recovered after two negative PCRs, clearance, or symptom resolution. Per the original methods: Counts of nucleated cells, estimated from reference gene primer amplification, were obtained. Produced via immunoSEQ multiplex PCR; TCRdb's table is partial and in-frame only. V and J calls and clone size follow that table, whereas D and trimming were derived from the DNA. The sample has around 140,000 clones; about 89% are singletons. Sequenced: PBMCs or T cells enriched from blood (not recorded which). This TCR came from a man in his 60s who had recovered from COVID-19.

CDR3 sequence reads: CASRGEQGRYEQYF. The CDR3 bases are TGCGCCAGCAGGGGGGAGCAGGGGCGCTACGAGCAGTACTTC. V is TRBV5-1 and J is TRBJ2-7, with D perhaps matching TRBD1 (6 bases). Germline CDR1 reads SGHRS; CDR2 reads YFSETQ. The CDR3 is 14 amino acids. V lost 5 bases to trimming and J lost 3 bases, with 15 bases between them.